Listed below are T cell receptor beta chains from one sample, sequenced in a study of Graves' ophthalmopathy and Graves' hyperthyroidism. Each CDR3 protein is one row after TCRdb ran MiXCR on the multiplex PCR reads. The sample lists 350,000 to 450,000 distinct CDR3 sequences, 20% to 25% occurring once. Sequencing was performed on peripheral blood. These receptors originate from a woman aged 18-29 years with stable Graves' hyperthyroidism. The conserved cysteine and the conserved F or W are not part of the CDR3 here.

TRBV12-3/TRBV12-4 ASSLAGGAKGYT
TRBV6-4 AGSDKDTGELF
TRBV7-2 ASSLPTDYGYT
TRBV18 ASSPPVLVSGNTIY
TRBV29-1 SVTKQVMNTDAF
TRBV7-9 ASSLALGQGRDNSPLH
TRBV6-2/TRBV6-3 ASSSLLAGSPYEQY
TRBV6-5 ASSYSRGTRYGYT
TRBV20-1 SARGLDVGLTFYEQY
TRBV6-2/TRBV6-3 ASSFLYDRQETQY
TRBV6-5 ASSYYRGLKKNEQY
TRBV27 ASSPPGQAFYGYT
TRBV7-2 ASSLESQVGEAF
TRBV20-1 SASGTGVREQY